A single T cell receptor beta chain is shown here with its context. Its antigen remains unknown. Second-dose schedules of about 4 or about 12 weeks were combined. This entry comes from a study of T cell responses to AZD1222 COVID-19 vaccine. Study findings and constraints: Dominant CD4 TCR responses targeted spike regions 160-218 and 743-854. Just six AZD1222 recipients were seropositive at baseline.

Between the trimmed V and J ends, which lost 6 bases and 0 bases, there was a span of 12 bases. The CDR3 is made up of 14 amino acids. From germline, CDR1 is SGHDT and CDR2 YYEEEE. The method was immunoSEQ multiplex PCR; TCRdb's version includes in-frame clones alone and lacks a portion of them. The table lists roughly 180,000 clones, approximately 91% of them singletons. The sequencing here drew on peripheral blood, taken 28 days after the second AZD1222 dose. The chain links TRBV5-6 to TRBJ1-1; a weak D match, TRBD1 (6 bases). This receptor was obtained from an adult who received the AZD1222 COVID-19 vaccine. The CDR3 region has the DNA TGTGCCAGCACCAGGAGACAGGTGAACACTGAAGCTTTCTTT. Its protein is CASTRRQVNTEAFF.